Listed below are T cell receptor beta chains from one sample, sequenced in a study of naive and memory T cell subsets. TCRdb ran MiXCR on the UMI-ligation and nested PCR reads and lists one entry per CDR3 protein. The sample yields fewer than 150,000 distinct CDR3 sequences, about a fifth seen once. The sample taken for sequencing was naive CD8+ T cells from blood. The receptor set was obtained from a human donor in good health. Both conserved end residues are part of each CDR3. A D gene is named only where the DNA matches it firmly. Clone size is stated in some rows and not others, as once, few, many or a class when expanded.

v_call: TRBV27
clone_size: few
d_call: TRBD1
j_call: TRBJ1-2
cdr3_nt: TGTGCCAGCAGCCCACAGGGGGCAGGAGGCTACACCTTC
cdr3_aa: CASSPQGAGGYTF

v_call: TRBV19
clone_size: .
d_call: .
j_call: TRBJ2-6
cdr3_nt: TGTGCCAGTACCACTCAGGAATCCGGGGCCAACGTCCTGACTTTC
cdr3_aa: CASTTQESGANVLTF

v_call: TRBV6-1
clone_size: few
d_call: .
j_call: TRBJ2-3
cdr3_nt: TGTGCCACCGTCGGATCCTTTGGCACAGATACGCAGTATTTT
cdr3_aa: CATVGSFGTDTQYF

v_call: TRBV28
clone_size: few
d_call: TRBD2
j_call: TRBJ2-1
cdr3_nt: TGTGCCTGGCGGGGGAGCCCCGGCAATGAGCAGTTCTTC
cdr3_aa: CAWRGSPGNEQFF

v_call: TRBV12-3/TRBV12-4
clone_size: .
d_call: TRBD2
j_call: TRBJ2-5
cdr3_nt: TGTGCCAGCAGTAACATGAGGGGAGGGCCGGGAGGGGAGACCCAGTACTTC
cdr3_aa: CASSNMRGGPGGETQYF

v_call: TRBV5-1
clone_size: few
d_call: TRBD2
j_call: TRBJ2-5
cdr3_nt: TGCGCCACCAGCGGGGGAACCCAAGAGACCCAGTACTTC
cdr3_aa: CATSGGTQETQYF

v_call: TRBV10-3
clone_size: .
d_call: TRBD1
j_call: TRBJ1-5
cdr3_nt: TGTGCCATCAGTGACCCCAGACAGGGGTTCCAGCCCCAGCATTTT
cdr3_aa: CAISDPRQGFQPQHF

v_call: TRBV30
clone_size: few
d_call: .
j_call: TRBJ1-5
cdr3_nt: TGTGCCTGGAGTACAGGCGTATGGAATCAGCCCCAGCATTTT
cdr3_aa: CAWSTGVWNQPQHF

v_call: TRBV19
clone_size: few
d_call: .
j_call: TRBJ1-5
cdr3_nt: TGTGCCAGTAGTATAAGTTTCGGTCAGCCCCAGCATTTT
cdr3_aa: CASSISFGQPQHF

v_call: TRBV7-6
clone_size: few
d_call: TRBD2
j_call: TRBJ2-1
cdr3_nt: TGTGCCAGCAGCTTAAGGACTAGCGGGAGTTACAATGAGCAGTTCTTC
cdr3_aa: CASSLRTSGSYNEQFF

v_call: TRBV7-9
clone_size: .
d_call: .
j_call: TRBJ1-3
cdr3_nt: TGTGCCAGCCTGAGGTTTTCTGGAAACACCATATATTTT
cdr3_aa: CASLRFSGNTIYF

v_call: TRBV30
clone_size: .
d_call: .
j_call: TRBJ2-1
cdr3_nt: TGTGCCTGGAGTGTATCCAATGAGCAGTTCTTC
cdr3_aa: CAWSVSNEQFF

v_call: TRBV5-6
clone_size: few
d_call: TRBD2
j_call: TRBJ2-1
cdr3_nt: TGTGCCAGCAGCCCGGGAGGGCGAAGTGAGCAGTTCTTC
cdr3_aa: CASSPGGRSEQFF

v_call: TRBV30
clone_size: .
d_call: .
j_call: TRBJ2-1
cdr3_nt: TGTGCCTGGAACAGGGACGTCCTTGAGAATGAGCAGTTCTTC
cdr3_aa: CAWNRDVLENEQFF

v_call: TRBV7-9
clone_size: .
d_call: TRBD2
j_call: TRBJ2-3
cdr3_nt: TGTGCCAGCAGCTTCGGCCCAGCGGGAGCCACAGATACGCAGTATTTT
cdr3_aa: CASSFGPAGATDTQYF

v_call: TRBV29-1
clone_size: few
d_call: .
j_call: TRBJ2-7
cdr3_nt: TGCAGCGTTGAACAGAACTCCTACGAGCAGTACTTC
cdr3_aa: CSVEQNSYEQYF

v_call: TRBV9
clone_size: few
d_call: .
j_call: TRBJ1-1
cdr3_nt: TGTGCCAGCAGCGTACTAGGGACCATGAACACTGAAGCTTTCTTT
cdr3_aa: CASSVLGTMNTEAFF

v_call: TRBV10-3
clone_size: .
d_call: TRBD1
j_call: TRBJ1-1
cdr3_nt: TGTGCCAGCCGGGACCGGACCGGGACAGGGGGCTCAGGCACTGAAGCTTTCTTT
cdr3_aa: CASRDRTGTGGSGTEAFF

v_call: TRBV7-9
clone_size: .
d_call: TRBD1
j_call: TRBJ2-7
cdr3_nt: TGTGCCAGCAGGAGGACAGGGGAGGGCGAGCAGTACTTC
cdr3_aa: CASRRTGEGEQYF